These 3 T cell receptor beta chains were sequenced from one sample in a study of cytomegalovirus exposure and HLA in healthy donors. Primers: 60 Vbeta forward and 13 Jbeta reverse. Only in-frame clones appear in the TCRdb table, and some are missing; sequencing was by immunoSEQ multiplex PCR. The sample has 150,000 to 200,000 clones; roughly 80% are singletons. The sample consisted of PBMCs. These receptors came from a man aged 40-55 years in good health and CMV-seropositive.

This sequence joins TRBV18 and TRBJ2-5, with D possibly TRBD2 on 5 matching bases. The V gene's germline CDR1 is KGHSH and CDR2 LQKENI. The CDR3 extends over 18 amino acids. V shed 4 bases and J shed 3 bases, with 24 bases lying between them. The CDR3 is CASSLRGVPPGKEETQYF. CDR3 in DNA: TGTGCCAGCTCACTTCGGGGAGTTCCGCCCGGGAAGGAAGAGACCCAGTACTTC.

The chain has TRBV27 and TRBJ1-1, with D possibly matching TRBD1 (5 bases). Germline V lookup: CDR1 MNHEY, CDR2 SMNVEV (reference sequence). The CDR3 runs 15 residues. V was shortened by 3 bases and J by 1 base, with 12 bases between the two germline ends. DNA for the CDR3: TGTGCCAGCAGTTTTGGGTCGGGGGGGAACACTGAAGCTTTCTTT. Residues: CASSFGSGGNTEAFF.

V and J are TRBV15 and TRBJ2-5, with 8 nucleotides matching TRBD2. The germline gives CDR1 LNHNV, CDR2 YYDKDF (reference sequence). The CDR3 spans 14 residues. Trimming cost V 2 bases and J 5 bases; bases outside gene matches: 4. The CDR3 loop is CATSRSGGQETQYF. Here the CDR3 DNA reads TGTGCCACCAGCAGAAGCGGGGGCCAGGAGACCCAGTACTTC. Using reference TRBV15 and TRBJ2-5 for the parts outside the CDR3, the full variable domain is DAMVIQNPRYQVTQFGKPVTLSCSQTLNHNVMYWYQQKSSQAPKLLFHYYDKDFNNEADTPDNFQSRRPNTSFCFLDIRSPGLGDTAMYLCATSRSGGQETQYFGPGTRLLVL.